The 17 T cell receptor beta chains given below trace back to one sample, sequenced in a study of Ad26.COV2.S vaccination and SARS-CoV-2 variants. Treatment in this sample: some 20 received Ad26.COV2.S at low or high dose, single or two shots; several received placebo; per-sample allocation not given. Day 63 following the first vaccine or placebo injection was when the samples were taken. TCRdb keeps only in-frame clones here, not all; method: immunoSEQ multiplex PCR. The sample lists hundreds of thousands of clones; approximately 86% were seen once. The source was peripheral blood, collected in a trial of Ad26.COV2.S vaccine versus placebo. These TCRs come from a person between 18 and 59 years old who received the Ad26.COV2.S COVID-19 vaccine or a placebo.

The chain is built from TRBV23-1 and TRBJ2-1; TRBD2 agrees at 14 bases. TRBV23-1 belongs to the ORF category, with a function that is uncertain. CDR3 length equals 14 residues. CDR3 in amino acids: CRLAGGHDSNEQFF. In nucleotides, the CDR3 is TGCAGACTAGCGGGGGGGCACGACTCCAATGAGCAGTTCTTC.

This chain links TRBV29-1 with TRBJ2-1, with TRBD1 matching over 10 bases. Trimming took 6 bases from V and 5 from J; bases not matched to a gene: 7. The CDR3 runs to 14 residues. Germline values: CDR1 SQVTM, CDR2 ANQGSEA. The CDR3 region is CSVSDRGKDNEQFF. The DNA of the CDR3 is TGCAGCGTATCGGACAGGGGGAAGGACAATGAGCAGTTCTTC.

This chain uses TRBV5-1 with TRBJ2-3, with D possibly being TRBD2 (7 bases). From germline, CDR1 is SGHRS and CDR2 YFSETQ. The V end lost 0 bases, the J end lost 7 bases, and 12 bases lay between the germline ends. The CDR3 contains 14 residues. The CDR3 DNA sequence: TGCGCCAGCAGCTTGGAGGGGGGGCAAAATACGCAGTATTTT. This encodes CASSLEGGQNTQYF.

The V call is TRBV6-5, the J call TRBJ2-1; TRBD2 is a possible D gene (5 bases). V was shortened by 3 bases and J by 2 bases, with 11 bases between the two germline ends. The CDR3 is 15 amino acids. Germline values: CDR1 MNHEY, CDR2 SVGAGI. The CDR3 here is CASSYAGVPYNEQFF. The CDR3 DNA is TGTGCCAGCAGTTATGCCGGGGTTCCCTACAATGAGCAGTTCTTC.

V usage is TRBV28 and J usage is TRBJ1-1, with D maybe TRBD1 (5 bases). This CDR3 has 15 amino acids. From germline, CDR1 is MDHEN and CDR2 SYDVKM. The V end was cut by 5 bases, the J end by 2 bases, with 15 bases between. CDR3 residues: CASSPSGTVNTEAFF. The CDR3 nucleotides read TGTGCCAGCAGTCCCTCCGGGACGGTCAACACTGAAGCTTTCTTT.

The V call is TRBV15, the J call TRBJ2-7; 7 bases map to TRBD2. With 1 base clipped from V and 4 bases from J, the junction kept 7 bases outside the gene matches. Looked up from germline, CDR1 is LNHNV and CDR2 is YYDKDF (reference sequence). This CDR3 has 15 residues. This chain's CDR3 is CATSRGSGGGYEQYF. CDR3 bases: TGTGCCACCAGCAGAGGTTCTGGGGGGGGATACGAGCAGTACTTC.

This clone was counted a few times. This rearrangement joins TRBV6-2 or TRBV6-3 to TRBJ2-3; TRBD1 matches 8 bases. This CDR3 comprises 14 residues. Germline V CDR1 and CDR2: MNHEY, SVGEGT. J was trimmed by 3 bases and V by 6 bases; bases with no gene match: 5. The CDR3 sequence: CASSSTGETDTQYF. CDR3 DNA: TGTGCCAGCAGCTCGACAGGGGAAACAGATACGCAGTATTTT.

The chain employs TRBV28 and TRBJ2-1; D possibly corresponds to TRBD1 (5 bases). Trimming pared 6 bases from V and 0 bases from J, leaving 9 bases between. Germline V gene lookup returns CDR1 MDHEN and CDR2 SYDVKM. The CDR3 loop spans 14 amino acids. CDR3 loop: CASRLRGSYNEQFF. The CDR3 coding sequence is TGTGCCAGCAGGTTAAGGGGCTCCTACAATGAGCAGTTCTTC.

The CDR3 loop reads CAWSSSGSGANVLTF. The CDR3 region has the DNA TGTGCCTGGAGTTCTAGCGGCTCTGGGGCCAACGTCCTGACTTTC. The chain carries TRBV30 and TRBJ2-6, with TRBD2 matching over 7 bases. The CDR3 extends over 15 amino acids. After removal of 2 bases from V and 0 bases from J, the junction contained 1 base not matched to a gene. Germline V CDR1 and CDR2: GTSNPN, SVGIG (reference sequence).

The chain links TRBV7-6 to TRBJ1-1, with D maybe TRBD1 (5 bases). Germline CDR1 reads SGHVS; CDR2 reads FNYEAQ. The CDR3 extends over 13 amino acids. V shed 5 bases and J shed 3 bases, with 10 bases lying between them. CDR3 bases: TGTGCCAGCAGCCCGGTGGGGGACACTGAAGCTTTCTTT. This encodes CASSPVGDTEAFF.

V is TRBV19 and J is TRBJ1-3, with TRBD1 identical over 7 bases. The CDR3 consists of 15 residues. The V gene's germline CDR1 is LNHDA and CDR2 SQIVND (reference sequence). J gave up 0 bases and V 9 bases, and 8 bases lay outside the gene matches. Here the CDR3 DNA reads TGTGCCAGCCACAGGGGTTTGACCTCTGGAAACACCATATATTTT. It translates to CASHRGLTSGNTIYF.

This clone was recorded a few times. The V and J genes are TRBV4-3 and TRBJ1-6, with no clear D. This CDR3 has 16 residues. Trimming shortened V by 0 bases and J by 6 bases, and 12 bases separated the two germline ends. Germline V lookup: CDR1 LGHNA, CDR2 YSLEER. The CDR3 DNA sequence: TGCGCCAGCAGCCAAGATAAGGAACGTGGTAATTCACCCCTCCACTTT. Protein: CASSQDKERGNSPLHF.

This clone has just one count. This chain joins TRBV19 and TRBJ1-5, with D perhaps TRBD1 (5 bases). The germline CDR1 and CDR2 sequences are LNHDA and SQIVND (reference sequence). Trimming left V 4 bases short and J 9 bases short, with 16 bases between. CDR3 length equals 14 residues. Written as DNA, the CDR3 is TGTGCCAGTAGTAAAGGAAGGGGATTTTGGCCCCAGCATTTT. Translation gives CASSKGRGFWPQHF. The full variable domain, rest sourced from reference TRBV19 and TRBJ1-5, is DGGITQSPKYLFRKEGQNVTLSCEQNLNHDAMYWYRQDPGQGLRLIYYSQIVNDFQKGDIAEGYSVSREKKESFPLTVTSAQKNPTAFYLCASSKGRGFWPQHFGDGTRLSIL.

This clone was seen ten or more times. This rearrangement joins TRBV6-5 to TRBJ1-3; D call uncertain. Trimming shortened V by 2 bases and J by 5 bases, and 10 bases separated the two germline ends. CDR1 is MNHEY, CDR2 SVGAGI, per germline. The CDR3 runs to 14 residues. CDR3 sequence (DNA): TGTGCCAGCAGTTACGGGCGGGGAAGAAACACCATATATTTT. It is translated as CASSYGRGRNTIYF.

DNA for the CDR3: TGTGCCAGCAGCTTAGCGGACCTCGACAGGGAGAGGACAGATACGCAGTATTTT. Its protein is CASSLADLDRERTDTQYF. The rearrangement uses TRBV7-9 and TRBJ2-3; 7 bases line up with TRBD1. Looked up from germline, CDR1 is SEHNR and CDR2 is FQNEAQ (reference sequence). The V gene end was trimmed by 0 bases and the J gene end by 3 bases; junction bases not matched to a gene: 12. This CDR3 is 18 amino acids long.

The CDR3 reads CASSPIIGGSGELFF. The CDR3 DNA follows: TGTGCCAGCAGTCCCATCATCGGGGGCAGCGGGGAGCTGTTTTTT. The chain couples TRBV6-4 to TRBJ2-2, with D perhaps assigned TRBD1 or TRBD2 (6 bases each). The CDR3 extends over 15 amino acids. Trimming took off 5 bases at V and 7 bases at J, with 17 bases between the two ends. The germline V gene encodes CDR1 MRHNA and CDR2 SNTAGT.

This chain's CDR3 is CASSHQTGPSPLHF. CDR3 nucleotides: TGTGCCAGCAGCCACCAAACAGGGCCCTCACCCCTCCACTTT. This chain links TRBV7-2 with TRBJ1-6; TRBD1 is a possible D gene (6 bases). The CDR3 has 14 amino acids. Between the trimmed V and J ends, which lost 5 bases and 10 bases, there was a span of 15 bases. Germline V gene data show CDR1 as SGHTA and CDR2 as FQGNSA.